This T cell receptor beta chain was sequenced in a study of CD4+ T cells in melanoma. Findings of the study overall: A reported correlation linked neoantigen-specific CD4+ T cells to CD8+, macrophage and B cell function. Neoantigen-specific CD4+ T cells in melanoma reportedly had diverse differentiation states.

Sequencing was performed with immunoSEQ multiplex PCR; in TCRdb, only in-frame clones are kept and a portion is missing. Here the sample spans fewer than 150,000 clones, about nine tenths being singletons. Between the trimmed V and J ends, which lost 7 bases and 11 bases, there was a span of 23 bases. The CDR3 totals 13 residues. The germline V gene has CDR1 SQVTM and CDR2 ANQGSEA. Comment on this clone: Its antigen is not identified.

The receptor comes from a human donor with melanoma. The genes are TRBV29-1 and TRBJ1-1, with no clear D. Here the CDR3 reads CSAEIRVGPRAFF. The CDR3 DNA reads TGCAGCGCCGAGATAAGGGTGGGCCCTCGGGCTTTCTTT.